The clone carrying this T cell receptor (beta chain) appeared many times. The data were obtained in a study of molecular identifiers for immune sequencing clone quantification. Study-wide background: Five aliquots were made in replicates from the RNA of about 20,000 or 100,000 naive CD8 cells, and four were sequenced.

Germline V gene sequence: CDR1 LNHDA, CDR2 SQIVND (reference sequence). The ends lost 5 bases at V and 2 bases at J; junction bases unmatched: 11. The CDR3 consists of 17 residues. TCRdb re-analysed the PCR reads in MiXCR, keeping a single row per CDR3 protein. Of some 97,000 distinct CDR3 sequences in the sample, approximately 24% are singletons; the top ten hold about 0.94%. The origin of this receptor is a human donor in good health. Some libraries in this study had Jurkat cell RNA spiked in. This chain joins TRBV19 and TRBJ1-5, with 8 bases matching TRBD1. Sequenced material: naive CD8+ T cells from blood, with Jurkat cell RNA spiked in. Subset indicated: FACS-sorted CD8+CD4-CCR7+CD45RA+ naive T cells. The CDR3 region has the DNA TGTGCCAGTAGTCCAACTGGACAGGGTTACCGCAATCAGCCCCAGCATTTT. Translation gives CASSPTGQGYRNQPQHF.